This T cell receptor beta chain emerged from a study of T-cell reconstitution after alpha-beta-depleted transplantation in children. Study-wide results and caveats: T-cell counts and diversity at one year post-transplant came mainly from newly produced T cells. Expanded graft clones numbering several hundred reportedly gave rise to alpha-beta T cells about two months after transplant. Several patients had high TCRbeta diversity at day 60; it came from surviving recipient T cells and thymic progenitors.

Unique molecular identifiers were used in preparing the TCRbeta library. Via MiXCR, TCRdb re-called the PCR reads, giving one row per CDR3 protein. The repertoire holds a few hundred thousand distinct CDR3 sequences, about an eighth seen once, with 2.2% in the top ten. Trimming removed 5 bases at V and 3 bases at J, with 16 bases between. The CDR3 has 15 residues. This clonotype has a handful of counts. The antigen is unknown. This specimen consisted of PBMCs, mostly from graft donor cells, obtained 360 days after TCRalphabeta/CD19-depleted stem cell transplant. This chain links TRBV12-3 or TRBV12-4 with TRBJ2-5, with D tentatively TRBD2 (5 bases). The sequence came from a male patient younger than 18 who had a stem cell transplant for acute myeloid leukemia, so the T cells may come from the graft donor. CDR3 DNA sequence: TGTGCCAGCAGTCTTGGGAGTTTAAGGGAAGAGACCCAGTACTTC. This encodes CASSLGSLREETQYF.